One sample yielded the 16 T cell receptor beta chains listed below, sequenced in a study of control samples from healthy donors and cancer patients. Here immunoSEQ multiplex PCR was the method, and the copy in TCRdb shows in-frame clones only, minus some. The sample yields some 170,000 clones, around 96% seen once. Sequencing was done on a sample of blood. These receptor sequences come from a woman in her thirties in good health.

The chain employs TRBV4-1 and TRBJ2-2, with a weak D call TRBD1 (6 bases). The CDR3 covers 15 residues. Germline CDR1 is MGHRA and CDR2 is YSYEKL. Trimming pared 4 bases from V and 2 bases from J, leaving 11 bases between. CDR3 in amino acids: CASSRAGVNTGELFF. The CDR3 DNA follows: TGCGCCAGCAGCCGGGCAGGGGTCAACACCGGGGAGCTGTTTTTT.

The chain has TRBV5-1 and TRBJ1-1, with D hard to call. Trimming pared 3 bases from V and 3 bases from J, leaving 12 bases between. CDR3 length: 14 amino acids. CDR1 is SGHRS, CDR2 YFSETQ, per germline. This CDR3 is CASSSSGRDTEAFF. The CDR3 nucleotides are TGCGCCAGCAGCTCCAGCGGGCGGGACACTGAAGCTTTCTTT.

J is TRBJ1-2 and V is TRBV15; D is ambiguous. Between the trimmed V and J ends, which lost 7 bases and 4 bases, there was a span of 13 bases. The CDR3 spans 13 residues. The germline V gene has CDR1 LNHNV and CDR2 YYDKDF (reference sequence). This CDR3 reads CATKKLPSYGYTF. CDR3 nucleotide sequence: TGTGCCACCAAAAAGCTCCCCTCCTATGGCTACACCTTC.

The J gene is TRBJ1-4, the V gene TRBV18, with D possibly TRBD1 on 5 matching bases. V was trimmed by 2 bases and J by 5 bases, leaving 15 bases between them. This CDR3 spans 16 amino acids. Germline CDR1 KGHSH, CDR2 LQKENI. In nucleotides, the CDR3 is TGTGCCAGCTCACCATGGGGCCAAGGGGTAAATGAAAAACTGTTTTTT. Amino acids: CASSPWGQGVNEKLFF. Together with reference TRBV18 and TRBJ1-4, the CDR3 gives the full variable domain: NAGVMQNPRHLVRRRGQEARLRCSPMKGHSHVYWYRQLPEEGLKFMVYLQKENIIDESGMPKERFSAEFPKEGPSILRIQQVVRGDSAAYFCASSPWGQGVNEKLFFGSGTQLSVL.

The V call is TRBV6-5, the J call TRBJ2-7; no definite D call. V lost 9 bases to trimming and J lost 7 bases, with 16 bases between them. The CDR3 is made up of 12 amino acids. CDR1 and CDR2 from the germline V gene are MNHEY and SVGAGI. The CDR3 spells CASRNSAPEQYF. The CDR3 DNA reads as TGTGCCAGTAGAAACAGCGCCCCGGAGCAGTACTTC.

V usage is TRBV4-1 and J usage is TRBJ1-5; 7 positions match TRBD1. Looked up from germline, CDR1 is MGHRA and CDR2 is YSYEKL. Trimming cost V 4 bases and J 2 bases; bases outside gene matches: 11. CDR3 length equals 17 residues. CDR3 loop: CASSLLASGGGNQPQHF. In DNA, the CDR3 is TGCGCCAGCAGCCTTCTCGCATCAGGGGGAGGCAATCAGCCCCAGCATTTT.

The rearrangement links TRBV30 to TRBJ2-7, with D perhaps TRBD1 or TRBD2 (6 bases each). V shed 3 bases and J shed 2 bases, with 20 bases lying between them. Per the germline V gene, CDR1 is GTSNPN and CDR2 is SVGIG (reference sequence). There are 16 residues in the CDR3. DNA of the CDR3: TGTGCCTGGAGATCCCCGGGGGCGGGATTCCCCTACGAGCAGTACTTC. It translates to CAWRSPGAGFPYEQYF.

The rearrangement joins TRBV7-2 to TRBJ2-3, with 10 bases matching TRBD2. Trimming at V came to 6 bases and at J to 3 bases, leaving 12 bases not matched to a gene. The CDR3 is 17 amino acids. Germline V gene data show CDR1 as SGHTA and CDR2 as FQGNSA. The CDR3 nucleotides are TGTGCCAGCAGTTTAATAGCGGGGGGCCCGAGTACAGATACGCAGTATTTT. This gives the protein CASSLIAGGPSTDTQYF.

This chain connects TRBV2 to TRBJ2-7, with D hard to call. Germline lookup yields CDR1 SNHLY and CDR2 FYNNEI. The CDR3 has 14 residues. V was shortened by 3 bases and J by 5 bases, with 14 bases between the two germline ends. CDR3 protein: CASSDLILVHEQYF. The CDR3 coding sequence is TGTGCCAGCAGTGACCTTATCCTCGTCCACGAGCAGTACTTC.

This chain uses TRBV12-5 with TRBJ1-1; tentative D call: TRBD1 (6 bases). The CDR3 covers 14 residues. Between the trimmed V and J ends, which lost 5 bases and 0 bases, there was a span of 10 bases. CDR1 is LGHNT and CDR2 is FRNRAP in the germline V gene. The CDR3 DNA sequence: TGTGCTAGTGGTGGGGACACCCTGAACACTGAAGCTTTCTTT. Translated: CASGGDTLNTEAFF. Combining the CDR3 with reference TRBV12-5 and TRBJ1-1 gives the whole variable domain DARVTQTPRHKVTEMGQEVTMRCQPILGHNTVFWYRQTMMQGLELLAYFRNRAPLDDSGMPKDRFSAEMPDATLATLKIQPSEPRDSAVYFCASGGDTLNTEAFFGQGTRLTVV.

The chain joins TRBV2 to TRBJ1-2; no clear D gene. Germline loops: CDR1 SNHLY, CDR2 FYNNEI. This CDR3 is 10 amino acids long. V gave up 7 bases and J gave up 2 bases, with 2 bases separating them. The CDR3 DNA is TGTGCCAGCATAAACTATGGCTACACCTTC. It codes for CASINYGYTF.

The V gene is TRBV7-3, the J gene TRBJ2-3, with D unclear. Deletions cut 2 bases from V and 0 bases from J, with 6 bases between. The germline CDR1 and CDR2 sequences are SGHTA and FQGTGA. This CDR3 region has 14 residues. The CDR3 sequence is CASSLLSSTDTQYF. The CDR3 bases are TGTGCCAGCAGCTTACTATCTAGCACAGATACGCAGTATTTT.

The gene calls are TRBV6-6 and TRBJ1-2; D ambiguous. The ends were cut back, 2 bases at V and 0 bases at J, with 7 bases in the middle. The germline CDR1 and CDR2 sequences are MNHNY and SVGAGI (reference sequence). The CDR3 length is 14 residues. The DNA for the CDR3 is TGTGCCAGCAGTTACGGTAGTCCTAACTATGGCTACACCTTC. The encoded protein is CASSYGSPNYGYTF.

The chain links TRBV28 to TRBJ2-7; 8 positions match TRBD1. CDR1 MDHEN and CDR2 SYDVKM come from the germline V gene. J lost 8 bases, V lost 6 bases, and 3 bases had no gene match. CDR3 length equals 11 residues. In DNA form, the CDR3 reads TGTGCCAGCAGGAGACAGGGGCAGCAGTACTTC. Its translation is CASRRQGQQYF.

This sequence joins TRBV10-3 and TRBJ2-3; 9 positions agree with TRBD2. This CDR3 is built from 16 residues. Germline lookup yields CDR1 ENHRY and CDR2 SYGVKD. V was pared by 0 bases and J by 4 bases, with 5 bases of the junction left unmatched. The CDR3 is CAISESKAGGADTQYF. CDR3 nucleotide sequence: TGTGCCATCAGTGAGTCGAAGGCGGGAGGGGCAGATACGCAGTATTTT.

The chain has TRBV9 and TRBJ2-6; D remains unclear. This CDR3 has 13 residues. Germline V lookup: CDR1 SGDLS, CDR2 YYNGEE. V lost 4 bases and J 1 base, leaving 3 bases between the germline ends. CDR3 DNA sequence: TGTGCCAGCAGCTCTTCTGGGGCCAACGTCCTGACTTTC. Its translation: CASSSSGANVLTF. Filled out from reference TRBV9 and TRBJ2-6, the complete variable domain reads DSGVTQTPKHLITATGQRVTLRCSPRSGDLSVYWYQQSLDQGLQFLIQYYNGEERAKGNILERFSAQQFPDLHSELNLSSLELGDSALYFCASSSSGANVLTFGAGSRLTVL.